This TCR beta chain is from a study of shared clonotypes between healthy human individuals. Note on this clone: Its target is unknown.

Study-wide findings and caveats: The expectation was that sequencing depth would affect clonotype sharing among donors.

Germline V gene data show CDR1 as SGHAT and CDR2 as FQNNGV. CDR3 length equals 16 residues. V was clipped by 0 bases and J by 5 bases; unmatched bases: 9. Profiled with immunoSEQ multiplex PCR; TCRdb holds only in-frame clones, not every one. The repertoire includes hundreds of thousands of clones, 55% to 85% of them detected once, and about 1.8% sits in the top ten. The source is a woman in her twenties or thirties in good health. Sequenced sample: memory CD4+ T cells sorted from blood. Subset reported: CD45RA-negative fraction. The chain carries TRBV11-2 and TRBJ2-5, with TRBD1 identical over 7 bases. The CDR3 nucleotides are TGTGCCAGCAGCTTAGAGATCAGAGGGGGCCGGGAGACCCAGTACTTC. Translated, it gives CASSLEIRGGRETQYF.